This TCR beta chain was sequenced for a study of cytomegalovirus exposure and HLA in healthy donors. About the research overall: An early data release held some 85 million unique TCRs from HLA-typed donors. Study-wide findings and caveats: The authors later linked a missense DCLRE1C variant to TCR beta V- and J-gene trimming. Accurate prediction of most subjects' HLA-A and HLA-B alleles from TCR beta sequences was reported.

The PCR made use of 60 Vbeta and 13 Jbeta primers. Clones were read by immunoSEQ multiplex PCR, and TCRdb kept only the in-frame ones, dropping some. The sample has about 150,000 clones, 75% to 90% seen once. The germline V gene encodes CDR1 ENHRY and CDR2 SYGVKD. The CDR3 contains 17 residues. With 2 bases removed from V and 3 bases from J, the gap between germline ends came to 17 bases. Remarks on this clone: Its matching antigen is unknown.

The sequenced material came from PBMCs. This clonotype was sampled from a woman younger than 45 in good health and CMV-seronegative. V gene TRBV10-3 combines with J gene TRBJ2-1; possible D gene TRBD2, 7 bases. CDR3 DNA: TGTGCCATCAGTGAGCCCGAGGGGGGGGCAGACTACAATGAGCAGTTCTTC. Translation gives CAISEPEGGADYNEQFF.